This T cell receptor beta chain originates from a study of T cell repertoires in cytomegalovirus infection. Study summary: Both a matching HLA type and CMV infection were indicated by public TCR beta signatures.

TCRdb independently ran MiXCR on the reads; one entry per CDR3 protein. Here the sample spans about 450,000 distinct CDR3 sequences, approximately 30% being singletons. The sequence derives from a human donor in good health (CMV status not recorded). Some clones in this sample may be carry-over from other donors' samples. Sequencing used PBMCs.

As DNA, the CDR3 is TGTGCCAGCTCCTACACGGGTCTACACGGGGAGCTGTTTTTT. Its translation: CASSYTGLHGELFF. The chain employs TRBV12-3 or TRBV12-4 and TRBJ2-2; D is unresolved. The CDR3 has 14 residues. V shed 8 bases and J shed 7 bases, with 17 bases lying between them.